The 14 T cell receptor beta chains presented below share a single source sample, sequenced in a study of blood T cell repertoires in COVID-19. Measured with immunoSEQ multiplex PCR; TCRdb has only the in-frame clones, and not every one. Among over 100,000 clones listed, over 80% were seen once. Sequencing was carried out using peripheral blood. These receptors originate from a woman in her fifties or sixties with acute or convalescent COVID-19.

A note on this clone: Other DNA variants within this sample encode the same CDR3. This chain joins TRBV30 and TRBJ2-5, with 9 bases that match TRBD2. The CDR3 has 13 amino acids. Germline trimming cut 5 bases from V and 1 base from J; bases unmatched to any gene: 2. In germline, CDR1 is GTSNPN, CDR2 SVGIG (reference sequence). The CDR3 reads CAWEAGGQETQYF. CDR3 in DNA: TGTGCCTGGGAAGCGGGGGGCCAAGAGACCCAGTACTTC. Complete variable domain (other parts from reference TRBV30 and TRBJ2-5): SQTIHQWPATLVQPVGSPLSLECTVEGTSNPNLYWYRQAAGRGLQLLFYSVGIGQISSEVPQNLSASRPQDRQFILSSKKLLLSDSGFYLCAWEAGGQETQYFGPGTRLLVL.

The J gene is TRBJ2-6, the V gene TRBV18; 7 nucleotides match TRBD1. CDR1 and CDR2 from the germline V gene are KGHSH and LQKENI. After removal of 3 bases from V and 0 bases from J, the junction contained 8 bases not matched to a gene. The CDR3 runs 18 residues. CDR3 nucleotide sequence: TGTGCCAGCTCACCCGAAAGGGGGCCCTTCTCTGGGGCCAACGTCCTGACTTTC. It codes for CASSPERGPFSGANVLTF.

This chain links TRBV5-1 with TRBJ2-2; tentative D call: TRBD2 (7 bases). In germline, CDR1 is SGHRS, CDR2 YFSETQ. The CDR3 consists of 15 residues. Trimming removed 4 bases from V and 4 bases from J, with 14 bases in between. As DNA, the CDR3 is TGCGCCAGCAGCACACGGGGGGCTAGCACCGGGGAGCTGTTTTTT. It is translated as CASSTRGASTGELFF.

This clone came up once. CDR3 DNA: TGTGCCAGCAGCATTTCCGACAGCTATGGCTACACCTTC. Translated, it gives CASSISDSYGYTF. This rearrangement joins TRBV7-9 to TRBJ1-2; a possible D gene is TRBD1 (5 bases). Trimming left V 5 bases short and J 4 bases short, with 11 bases between. The CDR3 has 13 residues. Germline values: CDR1 SEHNR, CDR2 FQNEAQ (reference sequence).

The J gene is TRBJ2-7, the V gene TRBV5-4, with TRBD2 matching over 9 bases. J gave up 0 bases and V 4 bases, and 8 bases lay outside the gene matches. Germline CDR1 and CDR2: SGHNT and YYREEE (reference sequence). This CDR3 has 16 amino acids. The CDR3 sequence is CASSPGGSGSSYEQYF. In nucleotides, the CDR3 is TGTGCCAGCAGCCCGGGGGGTAGCGGGAGCTCCTACGAGCAGTACTTC. Full variable domain (rest looked up from reference TRBV5-4 and TRBJ2-7): ETGVTQSPTHLIKTRGQQVTLRCSSQSGHNTVSWYQQALGQGPQFIFQYYREEENGRGNFPPRFSGLQFPNYSSELNVNALELDDSALYLCASSPGGSGSSYEQYFGPGTRLTVT.

The chain has TRBV28 and TRBJ2-1; 7 bases match TRBD1. The trim removed 3 bases at V and 12 bases at J, leaving 5 bases unmatched. The CDR3 spans 12 residues. Germline values: CDR1 MDHEN, CDR2 SYDVKM. For the CDR3, the DNA is TGTGCCAGCAGTTTCCGACAGGGTGGGCAGTTCTTC. It encodes CASSFRQGGQFF.

The chain has TRBV3-1 (or the pseudogene TRBV3-2) and TRBJ1-2, with TRBD1 as a possible D gene (5 bases). The CDR3 is made up of 14 amino acids. The germline gives CDR1 LGHDT, CDR2 YNNKEL (reference sequence). Trimming stripped 7 bases from V and 1 base from J, with 13 bases between. The CDR3 sequence: CASTPRGGNYGYTF. The CDR3 bases are TGTGCCAGCACGCCACGGGGGGGTAACTATGGCTACACCTTC.

V is TRBV19 and J is TRBJ1-1, with a possible D match to TRBD1 (6 bases). V was trimmed by 8 bases and J by 5 bases, leaving 12 bases between them. The germline V gene has CDR1 LNHDA and CDR2 SQIVND (reference sequence). This CDR3 region has 12 residues. As DNA, the CDR3 is TGTGCCAGTTCCTCAGGGGTGACTGAAGCTTTCTTT. This gives the protein CASSSGVTEAFF.

DNA of the CDR3: TGTGCCAGCAGCTTCCCGGGGAAAAAAGGCTACACCTTC. Translated: CASSFPGKKGYTF. J is TRBJ1-2 and V is TRBV7-9; no clear D gene. Germline CDR1 SEHNR, CDR2 FQNEAQ (reference sequence). CDR3 length: 13 residues. V was cut by 3 bases and J by 8 bases, with 13 bases left in between.

The chain is built from TRBV18 and TRBJ2-7; 8 nucleotides align to TRBD2. The germline V gene encodes CDR1 KGHSH and CDR2 LQKENI. The CDR3 spans 16 residues. J gave up 3 bases and V 2 bases, and 9 bases lay outside the gene matches. As DNA, the CDR3 is TGTGCCAGCTCACCAATGGGGGTGAGCGGGAGCTACGAGCAGTACTTC. Translation gives CASSPMGVSGSYEQYF.

This rearrangement joins TRBV5-1 to TRBJ2-3; 7 bases line up with TRBD1. The V and J ends lost 1 base and 4 bases, in that order; junction bases with no gene match: 3. This CDR3 region has 14 residues. From germline, CDR1 is SGHRS and CDR2 YFSETQ. CDR3 in amino acids: CASSLLQGSDTQYF. CDR3 DNA: TGCGCCAGCAGCTTGTTACAGGGGTCAGATACGCAGTATTTT. Drawing the rest from reference TRBV5-1 and TRBJ2-3, the complete variable domain is KAGVTQTPRYLIKTRGQQVTLSCSPISGHRSVSWYQQTPGQGLQFLFEYFSETQRNKGNFPGRFSGRQFSNSRSEMNVSTLELGDSALYLCASSLLQGSDTQYFGPGTRLTVL.

This clone was picked up a small number of times. The chain couples TRBV7-9 to TRBJ1-6; 8 nucleotides line up with TRBD1. The length of the CDR3 is 14 residues. Germline V gives CDR1 SEHNR, CDR2 FQNEAQ (reference sequence). V was clipped by 5 bases and J by 6 bases; unmatched bases: 3. CDR3 in amino acids: CASSEGQVNSPLHF. The CDR3 DNA reads as TGTGCCAGCAGCGAGGGACAGGTTAATTCACCCCTCCACTTT.

The chain has TRBV5-1 and TRBJ2-2; TRBD2 might be the D (5 bases). Germline V gene sequence: CDR1 SGHRS, CDR2 YFSETQ. Trimming stripped 6 bases from V and 4 bases from J, with 13 bases between. CDR3 length: 14 residues. The CDR3 DNA follows: TGCGCCAGCACATGGGCCGAGGGCACCGGGGAGCTGTTTTTT. Its protein product is CASTWAEGTGELFF.

This chain connects TRBV29-1 to TRBJ2-1; maybe TRBD2 (6 bases). Per the germline V gene, CDR1 is SQVTM and CDR2 is ANQGSEA. Trimming took 1 base from V and 2 from J, leaving 12 bases between them. The CDR3 covers 15 residues. The chain's CDR3 is CSVEGGSGAYNEQFF. The CDR3 DNA sequence: TGCAGCGTTGAAGGCGGGTCGGGGGCCTACAATGAGCAGTTCTTC.